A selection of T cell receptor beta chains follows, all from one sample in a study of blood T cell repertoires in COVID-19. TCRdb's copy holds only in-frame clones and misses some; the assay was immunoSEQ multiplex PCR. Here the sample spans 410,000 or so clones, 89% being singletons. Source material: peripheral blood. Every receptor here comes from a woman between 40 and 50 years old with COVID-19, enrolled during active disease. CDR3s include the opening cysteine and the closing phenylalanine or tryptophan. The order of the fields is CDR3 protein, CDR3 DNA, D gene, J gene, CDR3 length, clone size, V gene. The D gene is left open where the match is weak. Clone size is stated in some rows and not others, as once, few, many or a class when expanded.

CDR3aa: CATSRGGESYEQYF
CDR3nt: TGTGCCACCAGCAGAGGTGGGGAGTCCTACGAGCAGTACTTC
d_gene: NA
j_gene: TRBJ2-7
len: 14
abundance: once
v_gene: TRBV15

CDR3aa: CASSLGAGEGNQPQHF
CDR3nt: TGTGCCAGCAGCTTAGGGGCTGGGGAGGGCAATCAGCCCCAGCATTTT
d_gene: NA
j_gene: TRBJ1-5
len: 16
abundance: NA
v_gene: TRBV7-2

CDR3aa: CASTPGARGVLYEQYF
CDR3nt: TGTGCCAGCACCCCGGGTGCCAGGGGGGTCCTCTACGAGCAGTACTTC
d_gene: NA
j_gene: TRBJ2-7
len: 16
abundance: once
v_gene: TRBV28

CDR3aa: CASSPQGVPYEQYF
CDR3nt: TGTGCCAGCTCACCACAAGGGGTACCCTACGAGCAGTACTTC
d_gene: NA
j_gene: TRBJ2-7
len: 14
abundance: NA
v_gene: TRBV18

CDR3aa: CASSQETSRYNSPLHF
CDR3nt: TGTGCCAGCAGCCAAGAAACGTCCAGGTATAATTCACCCCTCCACTTT
d_gene: NA
j_gene: TRBJ1-6
len: 16
abundance: NA
v_gene: TRBV3-1/TRBV3-2

CDR3aa: CAWSVRVVETQYF
CDR3nt: TGTGCCTGGAGTGTTCGGGTTGTAGAGACCCAGTACTTC
d_gene: NA
j_gene: TRBJ2-5
len: 13
abundance: NA
v_gene: TRBV30

CDR3aa: CASSNRGLNTEAFF
CDR3nt: TGTGCCAGCAGTAACAGGGGGCTGAACACTGAAGCTTTCTTT
d_gene: TRBD1
j_gene: TRBJ1-1
len: 14
abundance: NA
v_gene: TRBV19

CDR3aa: CASSLVAGIGELFF
CDR3nt: TGTGCCAGCAGCTTAGTAGCCGGGATCGGGGAGCTGTTTTTT
d_gene: NA
j_gene: TRBJ2-2
len: 14
abundance: NA
v_gene: TRBV7-9

CDR3aa: CASSPMASRGRGEQYF
CDR3nt: TGCGCCAGCAGCCCGATGGCCTCCAGGGGACGCGGCGAGCAGTACTTC
d_gene: NA
j_gene: TRBJ2-7
len: 16
abundance: once
v_gene: TRBV5-1

CDR3aa: CASSWAGPYEQYF
CDR3nt: TGTGCCAGCAGTTGGGCAGGGCCCTACGAGCAGTACTTC
d_gene: NA
j_gene: TRBJ2-7
len: 13
abundance: once
v_gene: TRBV28

CDR3aa: CASTPRGSGNTIYF
CDR3nt: TGTGCCAGTACCCCCAGGGGCTCTGGAAACACCATATATTTT
d_gene: NA
j_gene: TRBJ1-3
len: 14
abundance: NA
v_gene: TRBV19

CDR3aa: CASRGGRIAEAFF
CDR3nt: TGTGCCAGCAGGGGCGGGAGGATAGCTGAAGCTTTCTTT
d_gene: NA
j_gene: TRBJ1-1
len: 13
abundance: once
v_gene: TRBV6-5

CDR3aa: CASSQGLAAQETQYF
CDR3nt: TGTGCTAGCAGCCAAGGACTAGCGGCCCAAGAGACCCAGTACTTC
d_gene: TRBD2
j_gene: TRBJ2-5
len: 15
abundance: few
v_gene: TRBV7-7

CDR3aa: CASSLTSGGLNEQFF
CDR3nt: TGTGCCAGCAGCCTTACTAGCGGGGGACTCAATGAGCAGTTCTTC
d_gene: TRBD2
j_gene: TRBJ2-1
len: 15
abundance: NA
v_gene: TRBV7-2

CDR3aa: CAWTYSSYNEQFF
CDR3nt: TGTGCCTGGACCTACAGCTCCTACAATGAGCAGTTCTTC
d_gene: NA
j_gene: TRBJ2-1
len: 13
abundance: NA
v_gene: TRBV30

CDR3aa: CASSSPGQGWYGYTF
CDR3nt: TGTGCCAGCAGTTCCCCGGGACAGGGCTGGTATGGCTACACCTTC
d_gene: TRBD1
j_gene: TRBJ1-2
len: 15
abundance: NA
v_gene: TRBV6-2/TRBV6-3

CDR3aa: CASSDGTSTYNEQFF
CDR3nt: TGTGCCAGCAGTGACGGGACTAGTACCTACAATGAGCAGTTCTTC
d_gene: TRBD2
j_gene: TRBJ2-1
len: 15
abundance: NA
v_gene: TRBV2

CDR3aa: CASSMAVGTGTYEQYF
CDR3nt: TGTGCCAGTAGTATGGCTGTGGGGACAGGTACCTACGAGCAGTACTTC
d_gene: TRBD1
j_gene: TRBJ2-7
len: 16
abundance: NA
v_gene: TRBV19

CDR3aa: CASSERGSEAFF
CDR3nt: TGTGCCAGCAGTGAGCGGGGGAGTGAAGCTTTCTTT
d_gene: NA
j_gene: TRBJ1-1
len: 12
abundance: NA
v_gene: TRBV6-1

CDR3aa: CASSVTWNTEAFF
CDR3nt: TGTGCCAGCAGCGTGACATGGAACACTGAAGCTTTCTTT
d_gene: NA
j_gene: TRBJ1-1
len: 13
abundance: NA
v_gene: TRBV7-9

CDR3aa: CASSPPGTAHGNTIYF
CDR3nt: TGTGCCAGCAGTCCCCCTGGGACAGCTCATGGAAACACCATATATTTT
d_gene: TRBD1
j_gene: TRBJ1-3
len: 16
abundance: NA
v_gene: TRBV28

CDR3aa: CASTTWEGSGGYTF
CDR3nt: TGTGCCAGCACCACTTGGGAGGGCTCGGGTGGCTACACCTTC
d_gene: NA
j_gene: TRBJ1-2
len: 14
abundance: NA
v_gene: TRBV6-6

CDR3aa: CASSLTGNSPLHF
CDR3nt: TGCGCCAGCAGCTTGACCGGTAATTCACCCCTCCACTTT
d_gene: NA
j_gene: TRBJ1-6
len: 13
abundance: NA
v_gene: TRBV5-1

CDR3aa: CASTPPEAGYTEAFF
CDR3nt: TGTGCCAGCACCCCTCCAGAGGCAGGGTACACTGAAGCTTTCTTT
d_gene: NA
j_gene: TRBJ1-1
len: 15
abundance: NA
v_gene: TRBV6-2/TRBV6-3

CDR3aa: CASTGPPYGYTF
CDR3nt: TGTGCCAGCACAGGGCCTCCCTATGGCTACACCTTC
d_gene: NA
j_gene: TRBJ1-2
len: 12
abundance: NA
v_gene: TRBV28

CDR3aa: CASSVPGTGDTEAFF
CDR3nt: TGTGCCAGCAGCGTTCCCGGGACAGGGGACACTGAAGCTTTCTTT
d_gene: TRBD1
j_gene: TRBJ1-1
len: 15
abundance: NA
v_gene: TRBV6-5

CDR3aa: CASSLAIPNYGYTF
CDR3nt: TGCGCCAGCAGCTTAGCCATCCCAAATTATGGCTACACCTTC
d_gene: NA
j_gene: TRBJ1-2
len: 14
abundance: NA
v_gene: TRBV5-1

CDR3aa: CASSQRGIGEFAPLHF
CDR3nt: TGTGCCAGCAGCCAAAGAGGGATTGGAGAATTTGCACCCCTCCACTTT
d_gene: NA
j_gene: TRBJ1-6
len: 16
abundance: few
v_gene: TRBV3-1/TRBV3-2

CDR3aa: CASTTGTGLNEQFF
CDR3nt: TGTGCCAGCACCACCGGGACGGGACTGAATGAGCAGTTCTTC
d_gene: NA
j_gene: TRBJ2-1
len: 14
abundance: NA
v_gene: TRBV27

CDR3aa: CASSLAEGGELFF
CDR3nt: TGTGCCAGCAGTTTAGCGGAGGGCGGGGAGCTGTTTTTT
d_gene: NA
j_gene: TRBJ2-2
len: 13
abundance: NA
v_gene: TRBV12-3/TRBV12-4

CDR3aa: CASSLIAGANVLTF
CDR3nt: TGTGCCAGCAGCTTAATAGCTGGGGCCAACGTCCTGACTTTC
d_gene: NA
j_gene: TRBJ2-6
len: 14
abundance: NA
v_gene: TRBV7-9

CDR3aa: CASSSAFGVWPQHF
CDR3nt: TGTGCCAGCAGTTCGGCCTTTGGAGTCTGGCCCCAGCATTTT
d_gene: NA
j_gene: TRBJ1-5
len: 14
abundance: NA
v_gene: TRBV6-5

CDR3aa: CASTYGLQGYYEQYF
CDR3nt: TGTGCCAGCACCTACGGCCTACAGGGCTACTACGAGCAGTACTTC
d_gene: NA
j_gene: TRBJ2-7
len: 15
abundance: NA
v_gene: TRBV5-6

CDR3aa: CASSFVGGAGETQYF
CDR3nt: TGTGCCAGCAGTTTTGTGGGGGGAGCGGGAGAGACCCAGTACTTC
d_gene: NA
j_gene: TRBJ2-5
len: 15
abundance: NA
v_gene: TRBV28

CDR3aa: CASSLLFTDTQYF
CDR3nt: TGTGCCAGCAGCTTACTATTCACAGATACGCAGTATTTT
d_gene: NA
j_gene: TRBJ2-3
len: 13
abundance: NA
v_gene: TRBV11-2

CDR3aa: CASSLSGLQQNTEAFF
CDR3nt: TGTGCCAGCAGTTTATCAGGCCTACAGCAGAACACTGAAGCTTTCTTT
d_gene: NA
j_gene: TRBJ1-1
len: 16
abundance: NA
v_gene: TRBV27

CDR3aa: CASSERTGQLPYGYTF
CDR3nt: TGTGCCAGCAGTGAACGGACAGGGCAACTTCCCTATGGCTACACCTTC
d_gene: TRBD1
j_gene: TRBJ1-2
len: 16
abundance: NA
v_gene: TRBV6-1

CDR3aa: CAMRGTSSYNSPLHF
CDR3nt: TGCGCCATGAGGGGGACGAGCTCCTATAATTCACCCCTCCACTTT
d_gene: NA
j_gene: TRBJ1-6
len: 15
abundance: NA
v_gene: TRBV10-1

CDR3aa: CASREGGLQPQHF
CDR3nt: TGTGCCAGCAGGGAGGGGGGGCTGCAGCCCCAGCATTTT
d_gene: NA
j_gene: TRBJ1-5
len: 13
abundance: NA
v_gene: TRBV28

CDR3aa: CASSQDRASGSFFSYNEQFF
CDR3nt: TGCGCCAGCAGCCAAGATCGGGCTAGCGGGAGTTTCTTCTCCTACAATGAGCAGTTCTTC
d_gene: TRBD2
j_gene: TRBJ2-1
len: 20
abundance: NA
v_gene: TRBV4-3

CDR3aa: CASRHGTGREGYGYTF
CDR3nt: TGTGCCAGCAGACACGGGACAGGGAGAGAAGGCTATGGCTACACCTTC
d_gene: TRBD1
j_gene: TRBJ1-2
len: 16
abundance: NA
v_gene: TRBV28

CDR3aa: CASSPFQETQYF
CDR3nt: TGTGCCAGCAGCCCCTTCCAAGAGACCCAGTACTTC
d_gene: NA
j_gene: TRBJ2-5
len: 12
abundance: NA
v_gene: TRBV7-6

CDR3aa: CASSLSLASSYNEQFF
CDR3nt: TGTGCCAGCAGCCTCTCACTAGCTTCGTCCTACAATGAGCAGTTCTTC
d_gene: NA
j_gene: TRBJ2-1
len: 16
abundance: NA
v_gene: TRBV7-2

CDR3aa: CASSPMTGGGYTF
CDR3nt: TGTGCCAGCAGCCCCATGACAGGGGGCGGCTACACCTTC
d_gene: TRBD1
j_gene: TRBJ1-2
len: 13
abundance: once
v_gene: TRBV9

CDR3aa: CASSFGQGFYGYTF
CDR3nt: TGTGCCAGCAGCTTCGGCCAGGGGTTCTATGGCTACACCTTC
d_gene: NA
j_gene: TRBJ1-2
len: 14
abundance: NA
v_gene: TRBV5-6

CDR3aa: CASSYQGNYGYTF
CDR3nt: TGTGCCAGCAGTTACCAGGGTAACTATGGCTACACCTTC
d_gene: NA
j_gene: TRBJ1-2
len: 13
abundance: NA
v_gene: TRBV6-2/TRBV6-3

CDR3aa: CASSQDALYEQYF
CDR3nt: TGCGCCAGCAGCCAAGATGCGCTCTACGAGCAGTACTTC
d_gene: NA
j_gene: TRBJ2-7
len: 13
abundance: NA
v_gene: TRBV4-3

CDR3aa: CASSQDSTGKGEKLFF
CDR3nt: TGCGCCAGCAGCCAAGATTCCACAGGGAAAGGGGAAAAACTGTTTTTT
d_gene: NA
j_gene: TRBJ1-4
len: 16
abundance: NA
v_gene: TRBV4-3

CDR3aa: CASSERGRDTGELFF
CDR3nt: TGCGCCAGCAGTGAACGAGGGAGGGACACCGGGGAGCTGTTTTTT
d_gene: TRBD2
j_gene: TRBJ2-2
len: 15
abundance: NA
v_gene: TRBV10-1

CDR3aa: CASSPGLYGYTF
CDR3nt: TGCGCCAGCAGCCCGGGTCTTTATGGCTACACCTTC
d_gene: NA
j_gene: TRBJ1-2
len: 12
abundance: NA
v_gene: TRBV5-1

CDR3aa: CASSPRGVYGYTF
CDR3nt: TGTGCCAGCAGCCCACGGGGGGTCTATGGCTACACCTTC
d_gene: NA
j_gene: TRBJ1-2
len: 13
abundance: NA
v_gene: TRBV28

CDR3aa: CASSQDRVTYEQYF
CDR3nt: TGCGCCAGCAGCCAGGACAGGGTTACTTACGAGCAGTACTTC
d_gene: TRBD1
j_gene: TRBJ2-7
len: 14
abundance: NA
v_gene: TRBV4-3

CDR3aa: CASSPNRGSRTGELFF
CDR3nt: TGCGCCAGCAGCCCGAACAGGGGGTCGAGGACCGGGGAGCTGTTTTTT
d_gene: TRBD1
j_gene: TRBJ2-2
len: 16
abundance: NA
v_gene: TRBV5-1

CDR3aa: CAISESRAGYEQYF
CDR3nt: TGTGCCATCAGTGAGTCGAGAGCGGGGTACGAGCAGTACTTC
d_gene: TRBD2
j_gene: TRBJ2-7
len: 14
abundance: NA
v_gene: TRBV10-3

CDR3aa: CASSPTTGFQPQHF
CDR3nt: TGTGCCAGCAGCCCTACCACAGGGTTCCAGCCCCAGCATTTT
d_gene: NA
j_gene: TRBJ1-5
len: 14
abundance: few
v_gene: TRBV7-2

CDR3aa: CASSPTFPGQIAFF
CDR3nt: TGTGCCAGCTCACCTACCTTCCCGGGACAGATAGCTTTCTTT
d_gene: TRBD1
j_gene: TRBJ1-1
len: 14
abundance: once
v_gene: TRBV18

CDR3aa: CASSLAGTGNEKLFF
CDR3nt: TGCGCCAGCAGCTTGGCCGGGACAGGGAATGAAAAACTGTTTTTT
d_gene: TRBD1
j_gene: TRBJ1-4
len: 15
abundance: NA
v_gene: TRBV5-1

CDR3aa: CASRQTGALPSYEQYF
CDR3nt: TGTGCCAGCCGTCAAACAGGGGCCCTCCCCTCCTACGAGCAGTACTTC
d_gene: TRBD1
j_gene: TRBJ2-7
len: 16
abundance: NA
v_gene: TRBV27

CDR3aa: CASKENSNTEAFF
CDR3nt: TGTGCCAGCAAAGAGAACAGCAACACTGAAGCTTTCTTT
d_gene: NA
j_gene: TRBJ1-1
len: 13
abundance: few
v_gene: TRBV2